These 10 T cell receptor beta chains share one sample of origin, sequenced in a study of tissue T cells after allogeneic stem cell transplantation. Repertoires were generated with immunoSEQ multiplex PCR, while TCRdb's copy carries only in-frame clones and drops some. The sample consists of about 20,000 clones, less than 85% of them appearing once. The sample comprised spleen. All receptors come from a female BALB/c mouse in good health. This strain's MHC haplotype is H2-d.

This clone was counted once. The germline and genes are mouse ones. This chain's CDR3 is CASSPGANTGQLYF. The sequenced CDR3 bases are TGTGCCAGCAGCCCAGGGGCAAACACCGGGCAGCTCTAC. V and J are TRBV4 and TRBJ2-2, with TRBD1 as a possible D gene (6 bases). Read coverage stops 1 residue before the CDR3 terminus; the germline J gene supplies the remainder. The V end was cut by 5 bases, the J end by 0 bases, with 7 bases between. The germline V gene has CDR1 LGHDT and CDR2 YNNKQL (reference sequence). The length of the CDR3 is 14 residues.

Comments on this clone: Mouse gene names apply. The missing CDR3 end, 1 residue past where the read stops, is filled in from the germline J gene. V and J are TRBV13-1 and TRBJ2-2; 8 positions match TRBD1. The germline V gene has CDR1 NSHNY and CDR2 SYGAGN. The CDR3 loop spans 16 amino acids. V shed 3 bases, J shed 1 base, and the junction held 5 bases outside the gene matches. Incomplete CDR3 DNA: TGTGCCAGCAGTGTGCGGGACAGGCTAAACACCGGGCAGCTCTAC. This translates into CASSVRDRLNTGQLY. The CDR3 in full is CASSVRDRLNTGQLYF.

A word on this clone: Genes here carry mouse names. The read ends 1 residue early relative to the CDR3; the germline J gene fills the gap. The chain couples TRBV13-3 to TRBJ1-3; 9 bases are shared with TRBD1. CDR3 length: 15 amino acids. J lost 2 bases, V lost 5 bases, and 5 bases had no gene match. Germline CDR1 reads NNHDY; CDR2 reads SYVADS. The covered CDR3 bases are TGTGCCAGCAGGACCCGGGACAGGGCTGGAAATACGCTCTAT. It encodes CASRTRDRAGNTLY. The whole CDR3 region reads CASRTRDRAGNTLYF. The complete variable domain, with remaining parts taken from reference TRBV13-3 and TRBJ1-3, reads EAAVTQSPRSKVAVTGGKVTLSCHQTNNHDYMYWYRQDTGHGLRLIHYSYVADSTEKGDIPDGYKASRPSQENFSLILELASLSQTAVYFCASRTRDRAGNTLYFGEGSRLIVV.

In its sample, this clone was seen once. Genes and germline come from the mouse. Coverage ceases 1 residue before the CDR3 finishes, and the germline J gene fills in the end. This chain links TRBV13-2 with TRBJ2-2, with 14 bases matching TRBD2. With V trimmed by 5 bases and J by 4 bases, 1 base remained unmatched. CDR3 size: 15 residues. Germline values: CDR1 NNHNN, CDR2 SYGAGS (reference sequence). CDR3 sequence: CASGGTGGATGQLYF. CDR3 DNA, as far as it was read: TGTGCCAGCGGGGGGACTGGGGGGGCCACCGGGCAGCTCTAC.

On this clone itself: Genes and germline come from the mouse. From the germline J gene comes the end of the CDR3, since the read stops 1 residue before it. This chain connects TRBV1 to TRBJ2-1, with D perhaps matching TRBD1 (6 bases). The length of the CDR3 is 13 residues. With 4 bases removed from V and 3 bases from J, the gap between germline ends came to 7 bases. The germline gives CDR1 NSQYPW, CDR2 LRSPGD (reference sequence). The CDR3 spells CTCSGTAYAEQFF. Incomplete CDR3 DNA: TGCACCTGCAGTGGGACAGCCTATGCTGAGCAGTTC.

Turning to this clone: Gene names follow the mouse nomenclature. The read terminates 1 residue ahead of where the CDR3 ends, so the germline J gene completes it. The chain joins TRBV13-2 to TRBJ1-1; D is uncertain. This CDR3 has 14 residues. Deletions cut 0 bases from V and 1 base from J, with 7 bases between. Germline V lookup: CDR1 NNHNN, CDR2 SYGAGS (reference sequence). The CDR3 DNA, read in part, is TGTGCCAGCGGTGATGTGGGGAGAAACACAGAAGTCTTC. It codes for CASGDVGRNTEVF. The CDR3 as a whole reads CASGDVGRNTEVFF.

A remark on this clone: Genes here carry mouse names. Read sequence stops 1 residue before the CDR3 end, and the germline J gene provides the missing end. The chain is built from TRBV13-2 and TRBJ2-7, with D tentatively TRBD2 (6 bases). The germline V gene encodes CDR1 NNHNN and CDR2 SYGAGS (reference sequence). The CDR3 loop spans 15 amino acids. Trimming cost V 0 bases and J 0 bases, with 10 bases left between them. CDR3 in amino acids: CASGDARDFSYEQYF. The sequenced part of the CDR3 DNA is TGTGCCAGCGGTGATGCAAGGGACTTCTCCTATGAACAGTAC.

Turning to this clone: Mouse names are used for the genes. The CDR3 end is not reached by the read, which stops 1 residue before it; the germline J gene fills it in. The genes are TRBV13-1 and TRBJ1-4; 10 nucleotides match TRBD1. The CDR3 is made up of 16 amino acids. The germline CDR1 and CDR2 sequences are NSHNY and SYGAGN. The J segment lost 2 bases and the V segment lost 5 bases, leaving 6 bases of the junction unmatched. The CDR3 loop is CASSSGQGISNERLFF. The sequenced CDR3 bases are TGTGCCAGCAGCTCGGGACAGGGGATCTCCAACGAAAGATTATTT.

With respect to this clone: Gene names are the mouse ones. The observed sequence ends 1 residue before the CDR3 terminus, with the missing tail filled in from the germline J gene. The V call is TRBV31, the J call TRBJ2-5; D unresolved. V was shortened by 2 bases and J by 0 bases, with 3 bases between the two germline ends. The CDR3 totals 12 residues. Looked up from germline, CDR1 is GKSSPN and CDR2 is SITVG. The CDR3 here is CAWSSNQDTQYF. The sequenced part of the CDR3 DNA is TGTGCCTGGAGTAGTAACCAAGACACCCAGTAC.

Comments on this clone: Each gene name is a mouse one. The read terminates 1 residue before the CDR3 end, so the remaining end is supplied by the germline J gene. The chain carries TRBV4 and TRBJ1-1; D possibly corresponds to TRBD1 (5 bases). The CDR3 length is 12 residues. Germline V lookup: CDR1 LGHDT, CDR2 YNNKQL (reference sequence). The V end lost 4 bases, the J end lost 4 bases, and 7 bases lay between the germline ends. The CDR3 reads CASSLGRTEVFF. The part of the CDR3 DNA that was read is TGTGCCAGCAGCTTGGGACGCACAGAAGTCTTC.